The 11 T cell receptor beta chains presented below share a single source sample, sequenced in a study of graft-versus-host responses after intestinal transplantation. Using immunoSEQ multiplex PCR, the repertoire was profiled, and TCRdb retains in-frame clones only, with some absent. This sample has about 12,000 clones; around 83% occur once, and the top ten carry approximately 50%. Sequenced material: PBMCs, taken roughly 19 weeks after transplant. The receptors shown here come from a human patient who received an intestinal transplant, so some T cells may come from the graft donor.

The V gene is TRBV10-1, the J gene TRBJ1-4; D may be TRBD1 (5 bases). V shed 6 bases and J shed 0 bases, with 8 bases lying between them. The V gene's germline CDR1 is WNHNN and CDR2 SYGVQD (reference sequence). This CDR3 is 14 amino acids long. The CDR3 DNA reads TGCGCCAGCAGCGAGGGGACAACTAATGAAAAACTGTTTTTT. This codes for CASSEGTTNEKLFF.

The CDR3 DNA is TGTGCCAGCAGCCAAGATCTAGGGGGCAATGAGCAGTTCTTC. Its translation is CASSQDLGGNEQFF. J is TRBJ2-1 and V is TRBV4-2, with a tentative D call TRBD1 (6 bases). V was clipped by 0 bases and J by 6 bases, with 9 bases between them. Germline V gene data show CDR1 as LGHNA and CDR2 as YNFKEQ. The CDR3 extends over 14 amino acids.

The chain has TRBV2 and TRBJ2-1; D call uncertain. Germline CDR1 is SNHLY and CDR2 is FYNNEI. V lost 3 bases, J lost 0 bases, and 12 bases lay in between. The CDR3 runs to 16 residues. The DNA of the CDR3 is TGTGCCAGCAGTGACCCAAAGGAGAGCTCCTACAATGAGCAGTTCTTC. It encodes CASSDPKESSYNEQFF.

This clone was counted only a few times. The chain employs TRBV6-4 and TRBJ2-2; 8 positions match TRBD1. Germline CDR1 and CDR2: MRHNA and SNTAGT. The junction had 2 bases not matched to a gene; V was cut back by 8 bases and J by 0 bases. This CDR3 is built from 14 residues. CDR3 coding DNA: TGTGCCAGCCAGGACAGGGCGAACACCGGGGAGCTGTTTTTT. Translated, it gives CASQDRANTGELFF.

The chain is built from TRBV5-8 and TRBJ2-1; TRBD2 matches 11 bases. The germline V gene has CDR1 SGHTS and CDR2 YDEGEE. J lost 7 bases, V lost 4 bases, and 13 bases had no gene match. This CDR3 contains 17 residues. The CDR3 sequence: CASSPGWGSGRGNEQFF. CDR3 nucleotide sequence: TGTGCCAGCAGCCCCGGATGGGGTAGCGGGAGGGGGAATGAGCAGTTCTTC. The entire variable domain, with the rest obtained from reference TRBV5-8 and TRBJ2-1, is as follows: EAGVTQSPTHLIKTRGQQATLRCSPISGHTSVYWYQQALGLGLQFLLWYDEGEERNRGNFPPRFSGRQFPNYSSELNVNALELEDSALYLCASSPGWGSGRGNEQFFGPGTRLTVL.

The CDR3 DNA reads as TGTGCCAGTAGCAACGACAGGTCTTATGAAAAACTGTTTTTT. Protein sequence: CASSNDRSYEKLFF. The rearrangement uses TRBV19 and TRBJ1-4; D perhaps matches TRBD1 (6 bases). This CDR3 is 14 amino acids long. Trimming left V 6 bases short and J 6 bases short, with 14 bases between. In germline, CDR1 is LNHDA, CDR2 SQIVND (reference sequence).

This clone has only one observation. This chain links TRBV11-3 with TRBJ1-5; no definite D call. The germline V gene encodes CDR1 SGHNT and CDR2 YENEEA. Trimming removed 5 bases from V and 2 bases from J, with 10 bases in between. The CDR3 runs 14 residues. This CDR3 is CASSLIKRNQPQHF. DNA for the CDR3: TGTGCCAGCAGCCTCATTAAGCGCAATCAGCCCCAGCATTTT.

The chain uses TRBV7-8 and TRBJ2-7; 10 bases agree with TRBD1. Germline-derived CDR1 and CDR2 are SGHVS and FQNEAQ. This CDR3 is 14 amino acids long. Trimming took 5 bases from V and 3 from J; bases not matched to a gene: 4. CDR3 in DNA: TGTGCCAGCAGCGCCCGGGACAGGGGCTACGAGCAGTACTTC. It yields the protein CASSARDRGYEQYF.

The rearrangement uses TRBV6-5 and TRBJ2-7, with D uncertain. CDR3 length equals 15 residues. Per germline, CDR1 MNHEY and CDR2 SVGAGI. The V end was cut by 5 bases, the J end by 0 bases, with 14 bases between. DNA for the CDR3: TGTGCCAGCAGTGTCGGCTACGGCTACTCCTACGAGCAGTACTTC. Translated: CASSVGYGYSYEQYF.

V is TRBV7-3 and J is TRBJ2-5; tentatively, D is TRBD1 (6 bases). Germline CDR1 SGHTA, CDR2 FQGTGA. V shed 2 bases and J shed 5 bases, with 12 bases lying between them. CDR3 size: 14 residues. The CDR3 coding sequence is TGTGCCAGCAGCTTACAGGGGTCGGCGGAGACCCAGTACTTC. This encodes CASSLQGSAETQYF.

This rearrangement joins TRBV7-6 to TRBJ1-5, with D hard to call. CDR3 size: 12 residues. Germline values: CDR1 SGHVS, CDR2 FNYEAQ. Trimming removed 5 bases at V and 4 bases at J, with 6 bases between. The CDR3 protein is CASSRQNQPQHF. CDR3 in DNA: TGTGCCAGCAGCAGGCAAAATCAGCCCCAGCATTTT.